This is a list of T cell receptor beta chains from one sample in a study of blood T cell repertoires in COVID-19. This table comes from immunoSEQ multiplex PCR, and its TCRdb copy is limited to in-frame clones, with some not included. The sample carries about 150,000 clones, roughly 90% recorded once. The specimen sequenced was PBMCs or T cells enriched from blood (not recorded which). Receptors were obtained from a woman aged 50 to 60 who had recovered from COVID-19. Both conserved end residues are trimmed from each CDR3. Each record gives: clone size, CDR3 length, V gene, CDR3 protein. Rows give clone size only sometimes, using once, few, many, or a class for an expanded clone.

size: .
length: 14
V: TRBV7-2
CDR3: ASSITPGGVSSPLH

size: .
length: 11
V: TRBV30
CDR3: AWRGLPNYGYT

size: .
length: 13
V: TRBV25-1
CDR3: ASRGTSGLSYEQY

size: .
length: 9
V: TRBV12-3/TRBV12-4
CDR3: ASSDRGKQY

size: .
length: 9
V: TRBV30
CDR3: AWIQGYEQY

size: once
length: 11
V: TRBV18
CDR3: ASSPQTEDEQY

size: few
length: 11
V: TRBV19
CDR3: ATAPTGRTEAF

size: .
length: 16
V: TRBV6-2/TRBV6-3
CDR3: ASSYRARPLVSTDTQY

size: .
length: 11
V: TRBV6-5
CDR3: ASSSTGAQPQH

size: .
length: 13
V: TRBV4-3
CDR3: ASSQVTSGGNEQF

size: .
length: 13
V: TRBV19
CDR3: ASTRRAMRNTEAF

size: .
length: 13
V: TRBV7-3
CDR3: ASSFDGRGGTEAF

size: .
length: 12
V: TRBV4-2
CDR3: ASSQETGSYGYT

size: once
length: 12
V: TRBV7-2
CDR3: ASSFDRQNTEAF

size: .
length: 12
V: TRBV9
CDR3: ASSAPGEGGELF

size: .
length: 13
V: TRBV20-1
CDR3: SASQGLTSTDTQY

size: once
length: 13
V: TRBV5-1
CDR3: ASSPLGGGGDGYT

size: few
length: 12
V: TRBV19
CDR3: ASRDNSRYQPQH

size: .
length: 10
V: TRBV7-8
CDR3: ASSFRQGEAF

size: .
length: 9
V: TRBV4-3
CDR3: ASSQGVEAF